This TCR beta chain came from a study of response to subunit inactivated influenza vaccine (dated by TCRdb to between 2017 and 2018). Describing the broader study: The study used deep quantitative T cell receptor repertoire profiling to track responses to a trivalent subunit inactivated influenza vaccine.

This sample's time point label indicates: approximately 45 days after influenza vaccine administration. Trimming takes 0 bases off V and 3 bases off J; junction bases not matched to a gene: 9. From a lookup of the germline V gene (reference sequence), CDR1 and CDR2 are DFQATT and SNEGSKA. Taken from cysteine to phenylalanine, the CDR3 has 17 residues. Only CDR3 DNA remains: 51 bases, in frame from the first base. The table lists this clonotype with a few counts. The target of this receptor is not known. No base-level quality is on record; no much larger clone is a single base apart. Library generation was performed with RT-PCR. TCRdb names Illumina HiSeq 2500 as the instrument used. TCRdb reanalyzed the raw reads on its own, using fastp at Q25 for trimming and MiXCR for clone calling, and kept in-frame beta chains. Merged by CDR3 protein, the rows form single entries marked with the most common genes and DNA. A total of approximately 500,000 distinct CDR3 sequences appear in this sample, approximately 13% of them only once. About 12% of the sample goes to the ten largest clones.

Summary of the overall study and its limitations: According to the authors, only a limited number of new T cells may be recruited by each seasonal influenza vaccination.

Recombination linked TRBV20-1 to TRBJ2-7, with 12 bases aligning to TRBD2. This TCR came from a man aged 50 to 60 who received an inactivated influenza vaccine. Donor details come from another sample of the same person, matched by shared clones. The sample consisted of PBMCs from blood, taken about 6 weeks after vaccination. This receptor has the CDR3 CSARDGTSGYSSYEQYF. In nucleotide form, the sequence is TGCAGTGCTAGAGACGGGACTAGCGGGTATAGTAGCTACGAGCAGTACTTC.